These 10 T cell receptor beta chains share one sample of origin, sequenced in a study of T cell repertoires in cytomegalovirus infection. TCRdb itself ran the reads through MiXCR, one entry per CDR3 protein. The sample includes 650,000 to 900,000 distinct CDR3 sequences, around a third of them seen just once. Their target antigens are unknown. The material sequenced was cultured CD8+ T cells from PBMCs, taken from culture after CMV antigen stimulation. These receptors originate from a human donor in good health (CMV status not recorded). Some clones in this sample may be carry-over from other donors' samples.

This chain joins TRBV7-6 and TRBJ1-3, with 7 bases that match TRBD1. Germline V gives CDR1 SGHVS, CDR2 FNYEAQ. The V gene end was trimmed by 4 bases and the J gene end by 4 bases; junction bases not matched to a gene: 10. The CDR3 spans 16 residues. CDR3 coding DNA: TGTGCCAGCAGCTATGTTCGGGACAGCGGGGGAAACACCATATATTTT. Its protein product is CASSYVRDSGGNTIYF. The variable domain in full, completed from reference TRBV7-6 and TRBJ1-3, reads GAGVSQSPRYKVTKRGQDVALRCDPISGHVSLYWYRQALGQGPEFLTYFNYEAQQDKSGLPNDRFSAERPEGSISTLTIQRTEQRDSAMYRCASSYVRDSGGNTIYFGEGSWLTVV.

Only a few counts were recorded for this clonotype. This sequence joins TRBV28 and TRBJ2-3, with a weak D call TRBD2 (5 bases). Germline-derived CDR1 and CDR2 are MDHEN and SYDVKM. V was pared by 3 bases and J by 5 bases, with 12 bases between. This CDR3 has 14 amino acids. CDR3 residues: CASSFELAGDTQYF. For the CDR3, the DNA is TGTGCCAGCAGTTTCGAGCTAGCCGGAGATACGCAGTATTTT.

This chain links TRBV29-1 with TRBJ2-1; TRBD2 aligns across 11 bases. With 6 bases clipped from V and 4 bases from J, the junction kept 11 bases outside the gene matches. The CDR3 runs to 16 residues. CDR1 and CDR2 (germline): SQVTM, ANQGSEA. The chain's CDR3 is CSVDGVAGGLYNEQFF. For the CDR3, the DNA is TGCAGCGTGGATGGGGTAGCGGGGGGGCTATACAATGAGCAGTTCTTC.

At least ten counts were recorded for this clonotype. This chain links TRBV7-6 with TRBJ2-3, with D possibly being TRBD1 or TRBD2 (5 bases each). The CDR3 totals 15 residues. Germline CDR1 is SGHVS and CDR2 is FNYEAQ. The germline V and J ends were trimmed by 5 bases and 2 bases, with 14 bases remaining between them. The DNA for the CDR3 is TGTGCCAGCAGCCGGGGACCCTCAGCCACAGATACGCAGTATTTT. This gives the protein CASSRGPSATDTQYF.

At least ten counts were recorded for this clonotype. The chain's CDR3 is CASSLALTSSYNEQFF. CDR3 sequence (DNA): TGTGCCAGCAGCTTAGCACTAACGAGCTCCTACAATGAGCAGTTCTTC. This chain uses TRBV7-2 with TRBJ2-1; no clear D gene. Germline CDR1 and CDR2: SGHTA and FQGNSA. This CDR3 is 16 amino acids long. V was pared by 0 bases and J by 0 bases, with 9 bases between.

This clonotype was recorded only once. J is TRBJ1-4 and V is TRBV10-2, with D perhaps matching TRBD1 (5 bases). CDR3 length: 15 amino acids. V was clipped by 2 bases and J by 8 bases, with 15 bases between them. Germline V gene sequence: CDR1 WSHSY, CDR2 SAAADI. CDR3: CASSEGHPRGEKLFF. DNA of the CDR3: TGCGCCAGCAGTGAGGGACACCCCCGAGGGGAAAAACTGTTTTTT.

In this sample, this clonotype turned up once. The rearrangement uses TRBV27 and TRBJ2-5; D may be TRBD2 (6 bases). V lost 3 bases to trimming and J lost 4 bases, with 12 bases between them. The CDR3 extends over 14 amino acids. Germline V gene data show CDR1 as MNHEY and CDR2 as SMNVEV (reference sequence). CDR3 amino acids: CASSLRREAETQYF. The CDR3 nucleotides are TGTGCCAGCAGTTTGCGGAGGGAAGCAGAGACCCAGTACTTC.

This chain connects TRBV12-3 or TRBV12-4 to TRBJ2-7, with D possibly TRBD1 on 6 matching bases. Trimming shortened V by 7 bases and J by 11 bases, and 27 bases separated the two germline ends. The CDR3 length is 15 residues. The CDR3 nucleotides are TGTGCCAGCAAACAATCTGCGGCTACAGGGAGCGATAAGTACTTC. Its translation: CASKQSAATGSDKYF.

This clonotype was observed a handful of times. CDR3 bases: TGTGCCAGCAGTTACACCTCCGGGGGCCTATCCTACAATGAGCAGTTCTTC. Its translation is CASSYTSGGLSYNEQFF. The gene calls are TRBV6-5 and TRBJ2-1; the D gene could be TRBD1 or TRBD2 (6 bases each). The CDR3 sequence is 17 residues long. Per the germline V gene, CDR1 is MNHEY and CDR2 is SVGAGI. Trimming removed 2 bases from V and 1 base from J, with 15 bases in between.

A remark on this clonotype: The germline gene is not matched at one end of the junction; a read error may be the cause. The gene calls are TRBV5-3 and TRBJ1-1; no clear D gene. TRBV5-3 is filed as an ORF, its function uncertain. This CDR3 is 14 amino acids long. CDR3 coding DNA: TGTGCCAGCAGCTTGGAACAGCAGAACACTGAAGCTTTCTTT. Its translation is CASSLEQQNTEAFF.